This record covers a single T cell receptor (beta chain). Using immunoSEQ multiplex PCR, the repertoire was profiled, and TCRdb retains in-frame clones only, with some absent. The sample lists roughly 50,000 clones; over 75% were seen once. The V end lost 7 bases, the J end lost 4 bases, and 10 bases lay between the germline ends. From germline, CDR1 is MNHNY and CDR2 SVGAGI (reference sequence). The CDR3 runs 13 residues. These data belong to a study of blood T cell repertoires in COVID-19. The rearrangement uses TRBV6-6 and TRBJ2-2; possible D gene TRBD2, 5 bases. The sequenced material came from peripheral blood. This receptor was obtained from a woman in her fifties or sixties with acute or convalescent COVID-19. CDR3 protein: CASTRGLTGELFF. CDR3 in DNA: TGTGCCAGCACTCGAGGACTCACCGGGGAGCTGTTTTTT.